Listed below are T cell receptor beta chains from one sample, sequenced in a study of blood T cells in healthy people across ages. In TCRdb, the 5' RACE reads were re-called with MiXCR into one record per CDR3 protein. The sample contains 650,000 to 1,000,000 distinct CDR3 sequences, about 37% of which appear only once. The specimen was blood. Receptors were obtained from a man aged 18-30 years in good health. The CDR3 runs from the conserved cysteine through the conserved F or W. D genes are given only for firm matches. Only some rows state a clone size, as once, few, many or a class for expanded clones.

abundance | j_gene | v_gene | d_gene | CDR3nt | CDR3aa
many | TRBJ2-6 | TRBV4-1 | - | TGCGCCAGCAGCCAAGAAAGGGGATCCGGGGCCAACGTCCTGACTTTC | CASSQERGSGANVLTF
- | TRBJ1-2 | TRBV20-1 | TRBD1 | TGCAGTGCACCAACGGGGGGTAGGGGGCATTGGTATGGCTACACCTTC | CSAPTGGRGHWYGYTF
few | TRBJ1-2 | TRBV11-2 | - | TGTGCCAGCAGCTCGATCTATGGACATAACTATGGCTACACCTTC | CASSSIYGHNYGYTF
- | TRBJ2-2 | TRBV7-3 | - | TGTGCCAGCAGATCACAGGGAGGCACCGGGGAGCTGTTTTTT | CASRSQGGTGELFF
- | TRBJ1-2 | TRBV14 | - | TGTGCCAGCAGCCAAGACCGACCTGTTATTAACTATGGCTACACCTTC | CASSQDRPVINYGYTF
- | TRBJ2-3 | TRBV20-1 | TRBD2 | TGCAGTGCTAGAGTAAGCGGGACCAACCTGCCGGATACGCAGTATTTT | CSARVSGTNLPDTQYF
many | TRBJ1-5 | TRBV4-3 | TRBD1 | TGCGCCAGCAGCCAATCACCCGGACAGGGGAATCAGCCCCAGCATTTT | CASSQSPGQGNQPQHF
- | TRBJ2-5 | TRBV10-3 | - | TGTGCCATCAGTGAGTCCAACATCGTAGGGGAGTACTTC | CAISESNIVGEYF
few | TRBJ2-4 | TRBV7-2 | TRBD2 | TGTGCCAGCAGCTTGTGGGGAGGGTCCTACAATGAGCAGTACTTC | CASSLWGGSYNEQYF
few | TRBJ2-7 | TRBV5-1 | - | TGCGCCAGTTCTTCAGAGCCCTCCTACGAGCAGTACTTC | CASSSEPSYEQYF
many | TRBJ2-7 | TRBV27 | - | TGTGCCAGCACCTACGGTAGAGAGCAGTACTTC | CASTYGREQYF
- | TRBJ2-1 | TRBV5-1 | - | TGCGCCAGCAGCTTGACCGGAAGCAGAAATGAGCAGTTCTTC | CASSLTGSRNEQFF
- | TRBJ2-3 | TRBV6-5 | - | TGTGCCAGCAGCCAAAGGGCCTTCTCTCGCACAGATACGCAGTATTTT | CASSQRAFSRTDTQYF
- | TRBJ2-5 | TRBV4-2 | TRBD2 | TGTGCCAGCAGCCAAGGGACTAGCGGGGGGGCAGGTGGAGAGACCCAGTACTTC | CASSQGTSGGAGGETQYF
- | TRBJ1-1 | TRBV6-2/TRBV6-3 | - | TGTGCCAGCAGTTACTCGATGGACGGGTTGAACACTGAAGCTTTCTTT | CASSYSMDGLNTEAFF
- | TRBJ1-3 | TRBV4-1 | - | TGCGCCAGCAGCCAAGAACGGTTGGGGTGGAACACCATATATTTT | CASSQERLGWNTIYF
- | TRBJ2-5 | TRBV7-9 | - | TGTGCCAGCAGCCCGCGGACCCCGAGCAATGAGCAGTACTTC | CASSPRTPSNEQYF
few | TRBJ2-5 | TRBV7-2 | - | TGTGCCAGCAGCTTTTCAGAGGTAGAGACCCAGTACTTC | CASSFSEVETQYF
- | TRBJ2-4 | TRBV28 | - | TGTGCCACCGAGCGGGTAGGAAACATTCAGTACTTC | CATERVGNIQYF
- | TRBJ1-1 | TRBV5-1 | - | TGCGCCAGCAGCTTGGCCGTTCAGCGGGGCACTGAAGCTTTCTTT | CASSLAVQRGTEAFF
- | TRBJ2-7 | TRBV29-1 | - | TGCAGCGTTGGGGAGGCCCGTTACGAGCAGTACTTC | CSVGEARYEQYF
- | TRBJ2-1 | TRBV12-3/TRBV12-4 | TRBD1 | TGTGCCAGCAGTTTAGCGAGTACTGGCAGGGGGACAGAGACCCAGTTCTTC | CASSLASTGRGTETQFF
- | TRBJ2-3 | TRBV19 | - | TGTGCCAGTAGTAAAGGACAGACCCTGGATACGCAGTATTTT | CASSKGQTLDTQYF
- | TRBJ1-1 | TRBV12-3/TRBV12-4 | TRBD1 | TGTGCCAGCAGGGCAGGGGGCGCTTCGACTGAAGCTTTCTTT | CASRAGGASTEAFF
many | TRBJ1-4 | TRBV12-3/TRBV12-4 | - | TGTGCCAGCAGCACCGACCAGGCAACTAATGAAAAACTGTTTTTT | CASSTDQATNEKLFF
many | TRBJ2-7 | TRBV6-4 | - | TGTGCCAGCAGGCGGGACCTAAGGTCCCACGAGCAGTACTTC | CASRRDLRSHEQYF
few | TRBJ2-1 | TRBV7-6 | - | TGTGCCAGCAGCGGGGGGACCCTCCTCTCCTACAATGAGCAGTTCTTC | CASSGGTLLSYNEQFF
many | TRBJ1-4 | TRBV20-1 | TRBD1 | TGCAGTGCTAGGGAAGGGGGCCGTAATGAAAAACTGTTTTTT | CSAREGGRNEKLFF
once | TRBJ2-4 | TRBV7-9 | - | TGTGCCAGCAGCTGGAGCGAGGAAGCCAAAAACGTTCAGTACTTC | CASSWSEEAKNVQYF
- | TRBJ1-2 | TRBV9 | - | TGTGCCAGCACAGGTAGCGGGGCCGGAAATGGCTACACCTTC | CASTGSGAGNGYTF
few | TRBJ2-3 | TRBV7-2 | - | TGTGCCAGCAGCTTAGAAATAAACGGGGGCCTCCCGGGCACAGATACGCAGTATTTT | CASSLEINGGLPGTDTQYF